This passage covers 9 T cell receptor beta chains from one sample sequenced in a study of T and B cells in COVID-19 patients. TRB rearrangements were amplified by multiplex PCR with BIOMED2 TRB-A/B primers. TCRdb used MiXCR to reprocess the multiplex PCR reads, holding one entry per CDR3 protein. The sample holds 3,500 to 4,500 distinct CDR3 sequences, roughly 25% seen once. Each TRB amplification used roughly 230-550 ng of genomic DNA from blood. Sample: blood. These receptors came from a human donor with active COVID-19.

The chain employs TRBV10-1 and TRBJ1-3; TRBD1 is a possible D gene (5 bases). CDR1 is WNHNN, CDR2 SYGVQD, per germline (reference sequence). The CDR3 contains 13 residues. Trimming removed 7 bases from V and 4 bases from J, with 11 bases in between. Here the CDR3 reads CASNGHKGNTIYF. CDR3 in DNA: TGCGCCAGCAACGGACATAAAGGAAACACCATATATTTT.

Turning to this clonotype: Given a much more abundant clone one base away, this may be a read error. The J gene is TRBJ1-1, the V gene TRBV19, with no clear D. CDR1 is LNHDA and CDR2 is SQIVND in the germline V gene (reference sequence). This CDR3 has 13 amino acids. The CDR3 sequence: CASSIRGNTEALF. The CDR3 nucleotides read TGTGCCAGTAGCATAAGAGGGAACACTGAAGCTCTCTTT.

This clonotype is classed as medium-sized. V and J are TRBV19 and TRBJ2-2; the match to TRBD1 covers 7 bases. The CDR3 sequence is 15 residues long. Trimming cost V 4 bases and J 1 base; bases outside gene matches: 3. The germline V gene encodes CDR1 LNHDA and CDR2 SQIVND (reference sequence). CDR3 DNA: TGTGCCAGTAGTACTGGGACAGTGAACACCGGGGAGCTGTTTTTT. Amino acid sequence: CASSTGTVNTGELFF.

This clonotype is medium-sized by share. V usage is TRBV6-5 and J usage is TRBJ2-7; possibly TRBD2 for D (5 bases). Germline loops: CDR1 MNHEY, CDR2 SVGAGI. The CDR3 covers 12 residues. V lost 5 bases and J 3 bases, leaving 8 bases between the germline ends. This chain's CDR3 is CASSKDFYEQYF. As DNA, the CDR3 is TGTGCCAGCAGTAAGGACTTCTACGAGCAGTACTTC.

This clonotype rates as large. The chain uses TRBV11-1 and TRBJ2-6; possibly TRBD2 for D (6 bases). V dropped 5 bases and J dropped 2 bases, with 19 bases sitting between them. Per the germline V gene, CDR1 is SGHAT and CDR2 is FQDESV (reference sequence). The CDR3 runs to 18 residues. CDR3 residues: CASSLDGGWGAGANVLTF. In DNA, the CDR3 is TGTGCCAGCAGCCTGGATGGGGGATGGGGGGCTGGGGCCAACGTCCTGACTTTC.

This clonotype is judged medium-sized. This sequence joins TRBV11-1 and TRBJ2-3, with 12 bases that match TRBD2. V dropped 2 bases and J dropped 6; count of bases not matched to a gene: 9. From germline, CDR1 is SGHAT and CDR2 FQDESV (reference sequence). The CDR3 runs to 17 residues. CDR3 sequence reads: CASSLSELAGGGDTQYF. CDR3 nucleotide sequence: TGTGCCAGCAGCTTAAGTGAACTAGCGGGAGGCGGTGATACGCAGTATTTT.

This clonotype turned up a few times. The chain recombines TRBV5-1 with TRBJ2-7; TRBD2 aligns across 9 bases. Germline V gene sequence: CDR1 SGHRS, CDR2 YFSETQ. This CDR3 contains 15 residues. With V trimmed by 4 bases and J by 4 bases, 9 bases remained unmatched. CDR3 amino acids: CASSLFSGRRYEQYF. The CDR3 DNA is TGCGCCAGCAGCCTATTTAGCGGGAGAAGGTACGAGCAGTACTTC.

This clonotype rates as medium-sized (0.01 to 0.1%). CDR3 sequence: CSAQGQGNTGELFF. In DNA, the CDR3 is TGCAGTGCCCAGGGGCAGGGGAACACCGGGGAGCTGTTTTTT. The chain links TRBV20-1 to TRBJ2-2; D possibly corresponds to TRBD1 (6 bases). Germline assignment: CDR1 DFQATT and CDR2 SNEGSKA (reference sequence). This CDR3 has 14 amino acids. Trimming pared 6 bases from V and 1 base from J, leaving 12 bases between.

There are a few counts of this clonotype. The CDR3 DNA sequence: TGTGCCTGGAGTGTGACTAGCGGGAGTGTGAGCAATCAGCCCCAGCATTTT. Translated, it gives CAWSVTSGSVSNQPQHF. V is TRBV30 and J is TRBJ1-5; no firm D call. The CDR3 loop spans 17 amino acids. Between the trimmed V and J ends, which lost 0 bases and 1 base, there was a span of 16 bases. CDR1 GTSNPN and CDR2 SVGIG come from the germline V gene (reference sequence). The full variable domain, rest sourced from reference TRBV30 and TRBJ1-5, is SQTIHQWPATLVQPVGSPLSLECTVEGTSNPNLYWYRQAAGRGLQLLFYSVGIGQISSEVPQNLSASRPQDRQFILSSKKLLLSDSGFYLCAWSVTSGSVSNQPQHFGDGTRLSIL.